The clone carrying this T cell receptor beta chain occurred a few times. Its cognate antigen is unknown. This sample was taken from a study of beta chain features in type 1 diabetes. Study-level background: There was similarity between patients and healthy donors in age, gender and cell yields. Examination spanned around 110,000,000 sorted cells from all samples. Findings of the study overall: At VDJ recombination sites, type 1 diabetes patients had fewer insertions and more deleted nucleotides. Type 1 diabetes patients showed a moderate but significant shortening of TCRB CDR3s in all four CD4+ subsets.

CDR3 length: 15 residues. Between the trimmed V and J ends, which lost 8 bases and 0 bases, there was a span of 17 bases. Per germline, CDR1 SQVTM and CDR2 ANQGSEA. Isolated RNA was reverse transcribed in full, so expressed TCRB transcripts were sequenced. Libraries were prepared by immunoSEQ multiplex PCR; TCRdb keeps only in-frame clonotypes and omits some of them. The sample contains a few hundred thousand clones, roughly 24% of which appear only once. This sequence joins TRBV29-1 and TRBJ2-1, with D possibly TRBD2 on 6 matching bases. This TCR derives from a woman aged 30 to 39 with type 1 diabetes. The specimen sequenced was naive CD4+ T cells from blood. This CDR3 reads CSFCLAPFSYNEQFF. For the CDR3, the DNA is TGCAGCTTTTGTCTAGCGCCCTTCTCCTACAATGAGCAGTTCTTC.